The 9 T cell receptor beta chains below all came from one sample that was sequenced in a study of beta chain features in type 1 diabetes. The entirety of the isolated RNA underwent reverse transcription, so expressed TCRB transcripts were sequenced. Repertoires were generated with immunoSEQ multiplex PCR, while TCRdb's copy carries only in-frame clones and drops some. The data hold over 300,000 clones, with 8% observed a single time. Material: central memory CD4+ T cells from blood. The receptors stem from a woman aged 18 to 35 in good health.

This clone has a handful of counts. The chain combines TRBV7-8 with TRBJ1-2; perhaps TRBD1 as D (5 bases). This CDR3 contains 13 residues. Trimming removed 3 bases at V and 3 bases at J, with 8 bases between. Germline V gives CDR1 SGHVS, CDR2 FQNEAQ. CDR3 in DNA: TGTGCCAGCAGCTTGGGGGGAGACTATGGCTACACCTTC. It codes for CASSLGGDYGYTF.

This clone has just a few counts. The V call is TRBV18, the J call TRBJ2-7; 10 bases map to TRBD1. The germline V gene has CDR1 KGHSH and CDR2 LQKENI. The V and J ends lost 3 bases and 7 bases, in that order; junction bases with no gene match: 9. This CDR3 has 15 residues. CDR3 protein: CASSPQTGGSGEQYF. For the CDR3, the DNA is TGTGCCAGCTCACCCCAGACAGGGGGCTCGGGGGAGCAGTACTTC.

This clone turned up a few times. The chain couples TRBV12-5 to TRBJ1-1, with D maybe TRBD1 (6 bases). V was pared by 4 bases and J by 8 bases, with 11 bases between. This CDR3 comprises 12 residues. Germline V CDR1 and CDR2: LGHNT, FRNRAP. The CDR3, as DNA: TGTGCTAGTGGTTGGGGGCAAGGAGAAGCTTTCTTT. Amino acid sequence: CASGWGQGEAFF.

The J gene is TRBJ2-2, the V gene TRBV6-5; TRBD1 matches 11 bases. The CDR3 runs to 15 residues. The J segment lost 6 bases and the V segment lost 6 bases, leaving 6 bases of the junction unmatched. Germline V gene lookup returns CDR1 MNHEY and CDR2 SVGAGI. The CDR3 spells CASSRGQGASGELFF. CDR3 in DNA: TGTGCCAGCAGCCGCGGACAGGGGGCATCCGGGGAGCTGTTTTTT.

This clone was counted between two and nine times. V gene TRBV7-2 combines with J gene TRBJ1-4; TRBD1 is a possible D gene (6 bases). The V gene's germline CDR1 is SGHTA and CDR2 FQGNSA. The CDR3 contains 13 residues. V lost 4 bases and J lost 11, with 14 bases in between. The CDR3 here is CASSSSNRDKLFF. DNA for the CDR3: TGTGCCAGCAGCTCCAGTAACAGGGATAAACTGTTTTTT.

The chain couples TRBV14 to TRBJ1-5; 9 nucleotides agree with TRBD1. The V gene's germline CDR1 is SGHDN and CDR2 FVKESK. This CDR3 is 16 amino acids long. V lost 6 bases, J lost 0 bases, and 6 bases stayed unmatched. The CDR3 coding sequence is TGTGCCAGCAGTCGGGACAGGGTCGATAGCAATCAGCCCCAGCATTTT. This translates into CASSRDRVDSNQPQHF.

This clone was observed a few times. The rearrangement joins TRBV5-1 to TRBJ2-5, with D hard to call. The J call may be in error: the DNA end matches TRBJ2-7 better. There are 14 residues in the CDR3. The V gene's germline CDR1 is SGHRS and CDR2 YFSETQ. Here the CDR3 reads CASSSDPRGYEQYF. The CDR3 bases are TGCGCCAGCAGCTCTGACCCTCGAGGCTACGAGCAGTACTTC.

This clone was picked up a small number of times. The chain links TRBV2 to TRBJ2-7, with D unresolved. CDR1 and CDR2 from the germline V gene are SNHLY and FYNNEI. V was trimmed by 6 bases and J by 0 bases, leaving 9 bases between them. The CDR3 runs to 13 residues. The DNA of the CDR3 is TGTGCCAGCAGCGGGCCCTACTCCTACGAGCAGTACTTC. Residues: CASSGPYSYEQYF.

This clone appeared many times. This chain connects TRBV29-1 to TRBJ1-1; 7 bases fit TRBD1. After removal of 7 bases from V and 1 base from J, the junction contained 6 bases not matched to a gene. Germline V lookup: CDR1 SQVTM, CDR2 ANQGSEA. This CDR3 comprises 13 residues. This chain's CDR3 is CSGYRDRNTEAFF. DNA for the CDR3: TGCAGCGGTTACCGGGACAGGAACACTGAAGCTTTCTTT.